The sequence of this T cell receptor (beta chain) was determined in a study of T cell responses to AZD1222 COVID-19 vaccine. Overall study findings and caveats: Spike-wide coverage was observed for vaccine-associated CD4 TCRs, with dominant responses at 160-218 and 743-854. Compared with day 0, the breadth and depth of the Spike-specific TCR repertoire rose significantly after two doses of AZD1222.

CDR1 and CDR2 (germline): MGHRA, YSYEKL. This CDR3 has 17 residues. V lost 5 bases, J lost 1 base, and 12 bases stayed unmatched. About this clone: No antigen is known for it.

Assay: immunoSEQ multiplex PCR; the TCRdb copy retains only in-frame clones and omits some. The sample has about 100,000 clones; approximately 88% are singletons. This receptor was identified in an adult in good health. Sequences were derived from peripheral blood, sampled on day 0 of AZD1222 vaccination. The rearrangement joins TRBV4-1 to TRBJ2-3; 7 bases fit TRBD1. The CDR3 region has the DNA TGCGCCAGCAGCGGGACAGACCGACGGAGAGGCACAGATACGCAGTATTTT. Encoded protein: CASSGTDRRRGTDTQYF.